This TCR beta chain was retrieved from a study of T cell responses to AZD1222 COVID-19 vaccine. Regarding the study as a whole: Spike was spanned by vaccine-associated CD4 TCRs, with dominance at 160-218 and 743-854.

This clone was seen only once. Its matching antigen is unknown. The assay was immunoSEQ multiplex PCR, and TCRdb's table has in-frame clones only and misses some. Among about 140,000 clones listed, 75% to 90% were seen once. This CDR3 spans 15 amino acids. V lost 4 bases and J lost 9; bases outside the gene matches: 9. CDR1 and CDR2 (germline): SGHRS, YFSETQ. The sequence was collected from an adult in good health. The chain links TRBV5-1 to TRBJ2-1; TRBD1 matches at 11 bases. Sequences were derived from peripheral blood, sampled on day 0 of AZD1222 vaccination. In DNA, the CDR3 is TGCGCCAGCAGCCAGGGACAGGGGGACGCCGGTGAGCAGTTCTTC. Protein: CASSQGQGDAGEQFF. Variable domain in full (rest from reference TRBV5-1 and TRBJ2-1): KAGVTQTPRYLIKTRGQQVTLSCSPISGHRSVSWYQQTPGQGLQFLFEYFSETQRNKGNFPGRFSGRQFSNSRSEMNVSTLELGDSALYLCASSQGQGDAGEQFFGPGTRLTVL.